One and the same sample provided the 24 T cell receptor beta chains below, sequenced in a study of control samples from healthy donors and cancer patients. Profiled with immunoSEQ multiplex PCR; TCRdb holds only in-frame clones, not every one. The repertoire has about 18,000 clones, 84% of them found once; the top ten carry around 28%. Specimen: PBMCs. The receptors were sampled from a woman aged 70 to 79 with lung cancer.

The chain has TRBV5-6 and TRBJ2-7, with a weak D call TRBD1 (5 bases). The germline V gene encodes CDR1 SGHDT and CDR2 YYEEEE. Trimming took 2 bases from V and 4 from J, leaving 7 bases between them. The CDR3 has 12 residues. The DNA for the CDR3 is TGTGCCAGCAGCTTCGACAGTTACGAGCAGTACTTC. Encoded protein: CASSFDSYEQYF. Based on the CDR3 plus reference TRBV5-6 and TRBJ2-7, the full variable domain is DAGVTQSPTHLIKTRGQQVTLRCSPKSGHDTVSWYQQALGQGPQFIFQYYEEEERQRGNFPDRFSGHQFPNYSSELNVNALLLGDSALYLCASSFDSYEQYFGPGTRLTVT.

A few counts support this clone. The chain has TRBV11-2 and TRBJ2-7, with D maybe TRBD2 (5 bases). CDR3 size: 14 residues. Trimming took off 4 bases at V and 1 base at J, with 11 bases between the two ends. Looked up from germline, CDR1 is SGHAT and CDR2 is FQNNGV. The CDR3: CASSSRGLSYEQYF. CDR3 nucleotide sequence: TGTGCCAGCAGCTCCCGAGGGTTATCCTACGAGCAGTACTTC.

The chain uses TRBV7-2 and TRBJ1-1; 11 bases fit TRBD1. This CDR3 comprises 13 residues. The junction had 7 bases not matched to a gene; V was cut back by 6 bases and J by 10 bases. CDR1 is SGHTA and CDR2 is FQGNSA in the germline V gene. The CDR3 sequence is CASRRTGGYRAFF. Here the CDR3 DNA reads TGTGCCAGCAGACGGACAGGGGGCTATCGAGCTTTCTTT. Full variable domain (missing parts from reference TRBV7-2 and TRBJ1-1): GAGVSQSPSNKVTEKGKDVELRCDPISGHTALYWYRQSLGQGLEFLIYFQGNSAPDKSGLPSDRFSAERTGGSVSTLTIQRTQQEDSAVYLCASRRTGGYRAFFGQGTRLTVV.

Only one count was recorded for this clone. J is TRBJ2-5 and V is TRBV2; possibly TRBD1 for D (5 bases). The CDR3 sequence is 17 residues long. Between the trimmed V and J ends, which lost 0 bases and 1 base, there was a span of 15 bases. Germline V gives CDR1 SNHLY, CDR2 FYNNEI. The DNA of the CDR3 is TGTGCCAGCAGTGAAGCCCTAAATGGCAGGGTCCAAGAGACCCAGTACTTC. Amino acid sequence: CASSEALNGRVQETQYF. The full variable domain, with the rest looked up from reference TRBV2 and TRBJ2-5, is EPEVTQTPSHQVTQMGQEVILRCVPISNHLYFYWYRQILGQKVEFLVSFYNNEISEKSEIFDDQFSVERPDGSNFTLKIRSTKLEDSAMYFCASSEALNGRVQETQYFGPGTRLLVL.

The chain employs TRBV5-1 and TRBJ1-6, with 8 bases fitting TRBD1. Per the germline V gene, CDR1 is SGHRS and CDR2 is YFSETQ. With 2 bases clipped from V and 7 bases from J, the junction kept 5 bases outside the gene matches. The CDR3 extends over 15 amino acids. The CDR3 region has the DNA TGCGCCAGCAGCTTCACAGGGGGTGGAAATTCACCCCTCCACTTT. Translated, it gives CASSFTGGGNSPLHF.

This chain links TRBV11-2 with TRBJ1-2; D remains ambiguous. This CDR3 is built from 12 residues. CDR1 and CDR2 from the germline V gene are SGHAT and FQNNGV. Trimming pared 2 bases from V and 8 bases from J, leaving 9 bases between. DNA of the CDR3: TGTGCCAGCAGCTTAAATCAGAGGGGCTACACCTTC. It specifies CASSLNQRGYTF.

The V gene is TRBV4-3, the J gene TRBJ1-6, with D possibly TRBD1 on 6 matching bases. Trimming left V 3 bases short and J 5 bases short, with 17 bases between. The CDR3 contains 17 residues. Per the germline V gene, CDR1 is LGHNA and CDR2 is YSLEER. DNA for the CDR3: TGCGCCAGCAGCCACCCCTCGACAGGACTTCATAATTCACCCCTCCACTTT. Translated: CASSHPSTGLHNSPLHF.

This chain connects TRBV6-2 or TRBV6-3 to TRBJ1-2, with a weak D call TRBD1 (5 bases). V lost 6 bases and J lost 1, with 9 bases in between. The CDR3 totals 13 residues. CDR1 is MNHEY, CDR2 SVGEGT, per germline. CDR3 nucleotides: TGTGCCAGCAGCCAAGACAGTAACTATGGCTACACCTTC. Translated: CASSQDSNYGYTF.

This rearrangement joins TRBV6-1 to TRBJ2-1, with D hard to call. From germline, CDR1 is MNHNS and CDR2 SASEGT. This CDR3 contains 11 residues. Trimming removed 2 bases from V and 8 bases from J, with 4 bases in between. The DNA for the CDR3 is TGTGCCAGCAGTGAACGTTATGAGCAGTTCTTC. Translating it yields CASSERYEQFF.

This chain uses TRBV27 with TRBJ1-2; D may be TRBD1 (6 bases). V lost 9 bases, J lost 7 bases, and 18 bases lay in between. This CDR3 comprises 13 residues. Germline CDR1 MNHEY, CDR2 SMNVEV (reference sequence). The CDR3 sequence is CASSDGQRRGYTF. CDR3 bases: TGTGCCAGTTCCGACGGACAGAGACGTGGCTACACCTTC.

The J gene is TRBJ2-7, the V gene TRBV20-1; D possibly matches TRBD1 or TRBD2 (5 bases each). The CDR3 is 11 amino acids. V was clipped by 2 bases and J by 6 bases, with 8 bases between them. Germline loops: CDR1 DFQATT, CDR2 SNEGSKA (reference sequence). The CDR3 nucleotides read TGCAGTGCTAGATTGAGGGGCGAGCAGTACTTC. Its protein product is CSARLRGEQYF.

This sequence joins TRBV4-2 and TRBJ1-1; D remains unclear. The CDR3 consists of 13 residues. V was trimmed by 0 bases and J by 6 bases, leaving 8 bases between them. CDR1 is LGHNA and CDR2 is YNFKEQ in the germline V gene. The CDR3 protein is CASSQDFGAEAFF. The CDR3 bases are TGTGCCAGCAGCCAAGATTTTGGGGCTGAAGCTTTCTTT.

The genes are TRBV4-3 and TRBJ1-1; perhaps TRBD1 as D (6 bases). Trimming stripped 0 bases from V and 2 bases from J, with 13 bases between. Germline CDR1 LGHNA, CDR2 YSLEER. The CDR3 loop spans 16 amino acids. CDR3 bases: TGCGCCAGCAGCCAAGATAAGGCCAGGGGTAACACTGAAGCTTTCTTT. Residues: CASSQDKARGNTEAFF.

The chain recombines TRBV19 with TRBJ2-3; D not resolved. In germline, CDR1 is LNHDA, CDR2 SQIVND (reference sequence). The CDR3 length is 12 residues. Trimming took off 5 bases at V and 1 base at J, with 4 bases between the two ends. The CDR3 DNA reads TGTGCCAGTAGTCAGCGCACAGATACGCAGTATTTT. Its translation is CASSQRTDTQYF.

This clone was observed once. The chain recombines TRBV5-1 with TRBJ1-3; no firm D call. The CDR3 runs 14 residues. V gave up 2 bases and J gave up 2 bases, with 8 bases separating them. Germline V gene sequence: CDR1 SGHRS, CDR2 YFSETQ. The CDR3 region has the DNA TGCGCCAGCAGCTTCGACGGGACTGGAAACACCATATATTTT. Amino acids: CASSFDGTGNTIYF.

This chain connects TRBV12-3 or TRBV12-4 to TRBJ1-2; a weak D match, TRBD1 (5 bases). Trimming took off 4 bases at V and 10 bases at J, with 10 bases between the two ends. The CDR3 spans 11 residues. The CDR3 DNA reads TGTGCCAGCAGTTGGGGGGGAGACTACACCTTC. Its translation: CASSWGGDYTF.

The J gene is TRBJ2-3, the V gene TRBV6-4, with TRBD1 matching 7 bases. The CDR3 has 14 amino acids. The V segment lost 4 bases and the J segment 9 bases; nucleotides outside the gene matches: 10. Germline V lookup: CDR1 MRHNA, CDR2 SNTAGT. The CDR3 DNA reads as TGTGCCAGCAGTGCAACAACAGGGGTTGAAACGCAGTATTTT. The encoded protein is CASSATTGVETQYF.

The rearrangement joins TRBV6-5 to TRBJ1-2; tentatively, D is TRBD1 (6 bases). In germline, CDR1 is MNHEY, CDR2 SVGAGI. CDR3 size: 14 residues. Trimming took off 6 bases at V and 5 bases at J, with 16 bases between the two ends. DNA for the CDR3: TGTGCCAGCAGCCGTCGGACAGATGGGTATGGCTACACCTTC. This sequence encodes CASSRRTDGYGYTF.

V is TRBV18 and J is TRBJ2-5; 7 bases are a match to TRBD2. With 3 bases clipped from V and 4 bases from J, the junction kept 5 bases outside the gene matches. The germline CDR1 and CDR2 sequences are KGHSH and LQKENI. The CDR3 length is 14 residues. Here the CDR3 reads CASSPQGGRETQYF. CDR3 nucleotides: TGTGCCAGCTCACCCCAGGGAGGGAGAGAGACCCAGTACTTC. The full variable domain, with the rest looked up from reference TRBV18 and TRBJ2-5, is NAGVMQNPRHLVRRRGQEARLRCSPMKGHSHVYWYRQLPEEGLKFMVYLQKENIIDESGMPKERFSAEFPKEGPSILRIQQVVRGDSAAYFCASSPQGGRETQYFGPGTRLLVL.

This chain joins TRBV20-1 and TRBJ2-3, with D tentatively TRBD2 (5 bases). V was cut by 3 bases and J by 2 bases, with 15 bases left in between. CDR1 and CDR2 (germline): DFQATT, SNEGSKA (reference sequence). The CDR3 consists of 15 residues. CDR3 in amino acids: CSASGGPGDTDTQYF. CDR3 coding DNA: TGCAGTGCTAGTGGCGGGCCCGGGGACACAGATACGCAGTATTTT.

This chain connects TRBV7-9 to TRBJ2-7, with D possibly TRBD2 on 5 matching bases. The CDR3 sequence is 16 residues long. The germline CDR1 and CDR2 sequences are SEHNR and FQNEAQ (reference sequence). V gave up 4 bases and J gave up 0 bases, with 16 bases separating them. CDR3 DNA: TGTGCCAGCAGCTCCCCCCTAGAACGGGGCTCCTACGAGCAGTACTTC. It yields the protein CASSSPLERGSYEQYF.

This clone was detected only once. V and J are TRBV6-5 and TRBJ1-3; TRBD1 aligns across 8 bases. J gave up 4 bases and V 5 bases, and 4 bases lay outside the gene matches. In germline, CDR1 is MNHEY, CDR2 SVGAGI. The CDR3 is 14 amino acids. In DNA form, the CDR3 reads TGTGCCAGCAGTCTTCGGACAGGGGGAAACACCATATATTTT. This gives the protein CASSLRTGGNTIYF.

This clone has just one count. V and J are TRBV7-9 and TRBJ2-7, with D possibly TRBD2 on 6 matching bases. CDR1 and CDR2 (germline): SEHNR, FQNEAQ (reference sequence). Trimming stripped 0 bases from V and 2 bases from J, with 8 bases between. There are 14 residues in the CDR3. DNA of the CDR3: TGTGCCAGCAGCTTAGCCCGGGGGACCTACGAGCAGTACTTC. Protein product: CASSLARGTYEQYF. The full variable domain, its missing parts supplied by reference TRBV7-9 and TRBJ2-7, is DTGVSQNPRHKITKRGQNVTFRCDPISEHNRLYWYRQTLGQGPEFLTYFQNEAQLEKSRLLSDRFSAERPKGSFSTLEIQRTEQGDSAMYLCASSLARGTYEQYFGPGTRLTVT.

V is TRBV29-1 and J is TRBJ1-4, with D unresolved. The V and J ends lost 6 bases and 0 bases respectively, with 11 bases between them. The V gene's germline CDR1 is SQVTM and CDR2 ANQGSEA. The CDR3 contains 14 residues. The CDR3 here is CSVLERATNEKLFF. The CDR3 DNA follows: TGCAGCGTCCTCGAGCGGGCAACTAATGAAAAACTGTTTTTT.